This T cell receptor (beta chain) was captured in a study of blood T cell repertoires in COVID-19. In the original processing: Estimates of nucleated cell counts were drawn from the amplification of reference gene primers. Only in-frame clones appear in the TCRdb table, and some are missing; sequencing was by immunoSEQ multiplex PCR. That table supplies the V and J calls and clone size; D and trimming were determined from the DNA. Of 130,000 to 150,000 clones detected, about nine tenths appear once; the ten largest clones hold roughly 2.1%. Germline CDR1 and CDR2: SGHKS and YYEKEE (reference sequence). The CDR3 loop spans 15 amino acids. V shed 4 bases and J shed 5 bases, with 16 bases lying between them.

What was sequenced was peripheral blood. The V call is TRBV5-5, the J call TRBJ1-5; D is possibly TRBD1 (6 bases). This clonotype was sampled from a human donor in a cohort sampled during active COVID-19. The CDR3 DNA sequence: TGTGCCAGCAGCCCCTGGGGGGGGGCTGATCAGCCCCAGCATTTT. It specifies CASSPWGGADQPQHF. The full variable domain, completed using reference TRBV5-5 and TRBJ1-5, is DAGVTQSPTHLIKTRGQQVTLRCSPISGHKSVSWYQQVLGQGPQFIFQYYEKEERGRGNFPDRFSARQFPNYSSELNVNALLLGDSALYLCASSPWGGADQPQHFGDGTRLSIL.